This T cell receptor (beta chain) originates from a study of T cells expressing NK-cell markers. Study information: HCMV serostatus: seven of eight sequenced donors positive, one negative.

TCRdb reprocessed the 5' RACE reads; each CDR3 protein has one entry and no DNA is given. The sample has 500,000 to 600,000 distinct CDR3 sequences. Whole-study findings and limits: Each of 6 or 7 donors carried dominant NKG2C+ clonotypes accounting for about 1.0-8% of CD8+ T cells. Four of the donors also had these clonotypes leading their CD3+CD56-NKG2C+ fraction.

About this clonotype itself: No antigen is known for it.

CDR3 length equals 17 residues. The germline CDR1 and CDR2 sequences are LNHNV and YYDKDF (reference sequence). The clonotype was recovered from a man younger than 35 in good health. Sequencing used blood T cells: a sorted CD56 or NKG2C T cell subset, CD4+ or CD8+ T cells, or bulk PBMC T cells (not recorded which). This chain uses TRBV15 with TRBJ1-3; with no DNA, the TCRdb D assignment of TRBD1 cannot be verified. CDR3 sequence reads: CATSSAPGTTRGNTIYF.